Sequencing of this T cell receptor (beta chain) was carried out in a study of response to subunit inactivated influenza vaccine. After removal of 2 bases from V and 3 bases from J, the junction contained 7 bases not matched to a gene. This CDR3 region has 17 residues. Germline V gives CDR1 SGHDT, CDR2 YYEEEE. Findings and caveats of the study: Researchers suggested that each seasonal influenza vaccination recruits few new T cells.

At least ten counts were recorded for this clonotype. Its antigen is unidentified. One entry per CDR3 protein results from TCRdb running MiXCR on the RT-PCR reads. The sample lists 500,000 to 550,000 distinct CDR3 sequences; around 7.9% were seen once. The sequence was collected from a man between 45 and 75 years old who received an inactivated influenza vaccine. The sequenced sample was PBMCs from blood, obtained around 2 years after vaccination. The genes are TRBV5-6 and TRBJ2-1; 11 nucleotides agree with TRBD2. CDR3 protein: CASSFGTSGPLYNEQFF. For the CDR3, the DNA is TGTGCCAGCAGCTTCGGGACTAGCGGACCCCTCTACAATGAGCAGTTCTTC.